This T cell receptor (beta chain) was identified during a study of OX40 agonist ivuxolimab in advanced cancers. Study-wide background: Patients receiving dose escalation had hepatocellular carcinoma, melanoma, renal cell or head and neck cancer.

The protocol was immunoSEQ multiplex PCR, while the TCRdb copy is restricted to in-frame clones and leaves out a portion. Among roughly 11,000 clones listed, more than 80% were seen once. This CDR3 has 15 residues. CDR1 is MRHNA and CDR2 is SNTAGT in the germline V gene. V lost 2 bases and J 8 bases, leaving 15 bases between the germline ends. The receptor was derived from an adult with an advanced solid tumor such as melanoma, head and neck, liver or kidney cancer. The V gene is TRBV6-4, the J gene TRBJ1-4, with unresolved D. This specimen was CD4+ or CD8+ T cells sorted from blood, taken in a trial of the OX40 agonist ivuxolimab. CDR3 sequence reads: CASSDGSGTGEKLFF. As DNA, the CDR3 is TGTGCCAGCAGTGACGGTTCCGGCACGGGGGAAAAACTGTTTTTT.